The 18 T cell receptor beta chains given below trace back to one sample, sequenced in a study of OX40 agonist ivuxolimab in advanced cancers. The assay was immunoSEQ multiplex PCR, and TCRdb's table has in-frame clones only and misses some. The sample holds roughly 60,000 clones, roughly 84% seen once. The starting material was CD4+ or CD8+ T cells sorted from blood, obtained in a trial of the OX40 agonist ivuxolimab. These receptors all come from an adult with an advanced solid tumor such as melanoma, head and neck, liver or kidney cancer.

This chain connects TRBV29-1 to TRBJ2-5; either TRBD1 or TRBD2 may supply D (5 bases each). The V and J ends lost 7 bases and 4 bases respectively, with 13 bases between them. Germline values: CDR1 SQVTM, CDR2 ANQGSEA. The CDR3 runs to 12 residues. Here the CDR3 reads CSGFTRGETQYF. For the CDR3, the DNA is TGCAGCGGATTCACTAGGGGAGAGACCCAGTACTTC.

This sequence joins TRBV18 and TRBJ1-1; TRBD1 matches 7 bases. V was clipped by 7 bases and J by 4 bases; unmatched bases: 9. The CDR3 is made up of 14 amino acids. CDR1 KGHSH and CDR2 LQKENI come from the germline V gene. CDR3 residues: CASWIGQEGTEAFF. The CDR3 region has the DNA TGTGCCAGCTGGATCGGACAGGAGGGCACTGAAGCTTTCTTT.

CDR3 residues: CASTPSGRGTGELFF. As DNA, the CDR3 is TGTGCCAGCACCCCTAGCGGGAGAGGTACCGGGGAGCTGTTTTTT. The chain couples TRBV6-1 to TRBJ2-2; 10 bases map to TRBD2. This CDR3 is 15 amino acids long. V was clipped by 7 bases and J by 5 bases; unmatched bases: 7. Germline CDR1 is MNHNS and CDR2 is SASEGT.

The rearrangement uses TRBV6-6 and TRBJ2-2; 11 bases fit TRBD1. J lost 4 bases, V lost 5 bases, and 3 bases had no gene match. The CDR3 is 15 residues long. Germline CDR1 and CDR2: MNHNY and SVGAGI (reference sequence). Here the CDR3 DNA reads TGTGCCAGCAGTGACGGGACAGGGGGCACCGGGGAGCTGTTTTTT. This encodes CASSDGTGGTGELFF.

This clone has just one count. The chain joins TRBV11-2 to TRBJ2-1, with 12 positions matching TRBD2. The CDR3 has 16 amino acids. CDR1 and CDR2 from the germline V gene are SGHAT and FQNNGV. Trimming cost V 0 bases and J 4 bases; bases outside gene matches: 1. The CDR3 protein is CASSLELAGGYNEQFF. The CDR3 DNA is TGTGCCAGCAGCTTAGAACTAGCGGGGGGTTACAATGAGCAGTTCTTC.

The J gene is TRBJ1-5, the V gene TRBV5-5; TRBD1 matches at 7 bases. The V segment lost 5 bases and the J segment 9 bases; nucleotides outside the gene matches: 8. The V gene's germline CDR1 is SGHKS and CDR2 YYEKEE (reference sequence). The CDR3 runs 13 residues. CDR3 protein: CASRYTGAGPQHF. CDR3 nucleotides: TGTGCCAGCAGATATACAGGGGCCGGGCCCCAGCATTTT.

The CDR3 nucleotides are TGTGCCAGCAGCTTGCGGGCCATCTACGAGCAGTACTTC. It codes for CASSLRAIYEQYF. This chain connects TRBV5-5 to TRBJ2-7; D gene uncertain. CDR1 SGHKS and CDR2 YYEKEE come from the germline V gene (reference sequence). This CDR3 has 13 amino acids. Trimming took off 1 base at V and 3 bases at J, with 8 bases between the two ends.

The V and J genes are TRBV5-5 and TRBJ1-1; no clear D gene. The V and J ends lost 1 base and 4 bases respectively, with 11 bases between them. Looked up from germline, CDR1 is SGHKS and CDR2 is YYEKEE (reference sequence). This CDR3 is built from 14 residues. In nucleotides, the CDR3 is TGTGCCAGCAGCTTGAACAGAGGGAGCACTGAAGCTTTCTTT. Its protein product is CASSLNRGSTEAFF.

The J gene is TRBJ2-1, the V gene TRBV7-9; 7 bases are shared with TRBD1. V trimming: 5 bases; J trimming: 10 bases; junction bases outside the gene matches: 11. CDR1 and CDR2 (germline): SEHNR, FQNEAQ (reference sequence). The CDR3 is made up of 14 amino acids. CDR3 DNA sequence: TGTGCCAGCAGCCCGAGACAGGGTCTCTGGGAGCAGTTCTTC. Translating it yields CASSPRQGLWEQFF.

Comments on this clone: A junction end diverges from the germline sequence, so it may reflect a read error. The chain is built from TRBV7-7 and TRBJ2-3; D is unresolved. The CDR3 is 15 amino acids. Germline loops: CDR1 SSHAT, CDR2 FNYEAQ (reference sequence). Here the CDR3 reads CASSLTQSSTDTQYF. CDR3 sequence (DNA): TGTGCTAGCAGCTTAACTCAATCTAGCACAGATACGCAGTATTTT.

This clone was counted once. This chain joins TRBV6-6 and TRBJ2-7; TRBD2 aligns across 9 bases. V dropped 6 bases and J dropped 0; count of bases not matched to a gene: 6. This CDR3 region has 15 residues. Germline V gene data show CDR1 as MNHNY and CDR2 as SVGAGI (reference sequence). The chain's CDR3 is CASRASGTPSYEQYF. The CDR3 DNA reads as TGTGCCAGCAGGGCTAGCGGGACCCCCTCCTACGAGCAGTACTTC.

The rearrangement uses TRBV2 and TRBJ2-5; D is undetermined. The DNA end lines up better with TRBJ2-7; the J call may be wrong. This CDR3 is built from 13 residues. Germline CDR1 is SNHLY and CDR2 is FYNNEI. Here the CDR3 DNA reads TGTGCCAGCAGTGAGATAGCCCCCTACGAGCAGTACTTC. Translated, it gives CASSEIAPYEQYF.

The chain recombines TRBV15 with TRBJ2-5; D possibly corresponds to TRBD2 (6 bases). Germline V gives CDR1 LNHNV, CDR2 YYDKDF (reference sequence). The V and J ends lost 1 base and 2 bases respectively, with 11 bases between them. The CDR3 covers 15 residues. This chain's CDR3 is CATSRASGGQETQYF. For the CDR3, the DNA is TGTGCCACCAGCAGAGCCTCTGGGGGGCAAGAGACCCAGTACTTC.

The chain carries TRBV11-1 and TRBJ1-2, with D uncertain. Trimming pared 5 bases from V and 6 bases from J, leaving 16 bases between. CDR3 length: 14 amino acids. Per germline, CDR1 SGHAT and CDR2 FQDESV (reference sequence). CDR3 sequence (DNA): TGTGCCAGCAGCCCCCGGAGGACGGCGGATGGCTACACCTTC. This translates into CASSPRRTADGYTF.

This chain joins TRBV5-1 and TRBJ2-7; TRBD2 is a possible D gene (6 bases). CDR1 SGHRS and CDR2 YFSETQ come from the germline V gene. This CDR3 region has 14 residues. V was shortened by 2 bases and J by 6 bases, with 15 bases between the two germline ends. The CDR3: CASSFRLSEGEQYF. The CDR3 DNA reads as TGCGCCAGCAGCTTTAGGCTCTCGGAGGGCGAGCAGTACTTC.

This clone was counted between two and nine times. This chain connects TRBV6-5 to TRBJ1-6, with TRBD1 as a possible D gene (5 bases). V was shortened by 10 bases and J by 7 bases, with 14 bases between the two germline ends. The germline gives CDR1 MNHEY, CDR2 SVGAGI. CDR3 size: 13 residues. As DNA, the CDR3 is TGTGCCACGAAGTCCAACAGGAATTCACCCCTCCACTTT. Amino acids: CATKSNRNSPLHF.

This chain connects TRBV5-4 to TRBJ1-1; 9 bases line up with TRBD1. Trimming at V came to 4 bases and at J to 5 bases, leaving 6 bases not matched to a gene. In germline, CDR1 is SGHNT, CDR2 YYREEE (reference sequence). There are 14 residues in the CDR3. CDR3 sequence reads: CASSRWTGDTEAFF. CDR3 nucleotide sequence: TGTGCCAGCAGCCGCTGGACAGGGGATACTGAAGCTTTCTTT.

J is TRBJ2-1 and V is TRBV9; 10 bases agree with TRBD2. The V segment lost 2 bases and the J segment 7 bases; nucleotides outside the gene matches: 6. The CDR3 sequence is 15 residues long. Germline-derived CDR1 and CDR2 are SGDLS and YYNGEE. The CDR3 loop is CASSVGLAGVNEQFF. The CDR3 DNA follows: TGTGCCAGCAGCGTCGGCCTAGCGGGAGTTAATGAGCAGTTCTTC.